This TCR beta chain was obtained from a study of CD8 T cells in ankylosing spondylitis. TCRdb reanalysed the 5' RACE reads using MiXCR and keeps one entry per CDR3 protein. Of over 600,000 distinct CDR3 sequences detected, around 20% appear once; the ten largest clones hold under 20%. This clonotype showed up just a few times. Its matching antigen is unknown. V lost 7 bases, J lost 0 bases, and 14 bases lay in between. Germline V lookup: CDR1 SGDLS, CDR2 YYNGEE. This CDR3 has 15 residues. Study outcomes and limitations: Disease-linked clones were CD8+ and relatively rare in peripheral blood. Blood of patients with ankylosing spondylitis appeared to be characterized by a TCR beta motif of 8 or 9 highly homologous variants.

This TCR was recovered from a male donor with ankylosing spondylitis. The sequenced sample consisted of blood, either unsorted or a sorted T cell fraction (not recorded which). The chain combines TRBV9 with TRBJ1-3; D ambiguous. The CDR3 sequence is CASQANVRSGNTIYF. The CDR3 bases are TGTGCCAGCCAAGCTAATGTACGCTCTGGAAACACCATATATTTT. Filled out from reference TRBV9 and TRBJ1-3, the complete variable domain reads DSGVTQTPKHLITATGQRVTLRCSPRSGDLSVYWYQQSLDQGLQFLIQYYNGEERAKGNILERFSAQQFPDLHSELNLSSLELGDSALYFCASQANVRSGNTIYFGEGSWLTVV.